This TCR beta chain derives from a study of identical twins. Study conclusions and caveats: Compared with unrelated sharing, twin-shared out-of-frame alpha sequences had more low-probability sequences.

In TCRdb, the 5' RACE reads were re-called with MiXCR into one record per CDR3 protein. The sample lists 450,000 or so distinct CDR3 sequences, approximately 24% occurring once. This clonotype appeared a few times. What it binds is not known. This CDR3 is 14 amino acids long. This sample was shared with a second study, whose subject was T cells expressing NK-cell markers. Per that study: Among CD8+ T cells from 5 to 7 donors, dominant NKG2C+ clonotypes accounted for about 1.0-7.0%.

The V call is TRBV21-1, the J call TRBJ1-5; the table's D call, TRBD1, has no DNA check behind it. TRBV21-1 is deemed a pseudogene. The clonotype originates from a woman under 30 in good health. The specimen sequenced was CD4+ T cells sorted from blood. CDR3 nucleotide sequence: TGTGCCAGCAGCCAAGGGGGGAGCAATCAGCCCCAGCATTTT. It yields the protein CASSQGGSNQPQHF.